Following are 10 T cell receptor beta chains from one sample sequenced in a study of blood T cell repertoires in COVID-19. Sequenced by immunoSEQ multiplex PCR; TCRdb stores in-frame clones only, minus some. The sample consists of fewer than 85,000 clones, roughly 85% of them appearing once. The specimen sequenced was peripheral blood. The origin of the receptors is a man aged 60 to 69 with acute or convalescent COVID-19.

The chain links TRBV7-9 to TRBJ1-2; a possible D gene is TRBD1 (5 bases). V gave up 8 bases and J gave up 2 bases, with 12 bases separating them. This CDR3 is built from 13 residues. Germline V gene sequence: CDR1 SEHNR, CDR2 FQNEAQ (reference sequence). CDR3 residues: CASWAGGNYGYTF. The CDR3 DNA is TGTGCCAGCTGGGCGGGGGGGAACTATGGCTACACCTTC.

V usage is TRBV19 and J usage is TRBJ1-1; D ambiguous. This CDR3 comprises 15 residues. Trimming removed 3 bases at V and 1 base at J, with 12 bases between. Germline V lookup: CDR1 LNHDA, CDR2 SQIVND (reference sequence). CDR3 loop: CASSMMAFGNTEAFF. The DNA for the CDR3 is TGTGCCAGTAGTATGATGGCCTTTGGGAACACTGAAGCTTTCTTT.

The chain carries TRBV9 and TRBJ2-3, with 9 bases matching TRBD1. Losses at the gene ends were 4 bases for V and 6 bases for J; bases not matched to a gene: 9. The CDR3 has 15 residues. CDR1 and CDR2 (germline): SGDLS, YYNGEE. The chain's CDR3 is CASSRGDRVLDTQYF. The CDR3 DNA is TGTGCCAGCAGCCGAGGGGACAGGGTTCTGGATACGCAGTATTTT.

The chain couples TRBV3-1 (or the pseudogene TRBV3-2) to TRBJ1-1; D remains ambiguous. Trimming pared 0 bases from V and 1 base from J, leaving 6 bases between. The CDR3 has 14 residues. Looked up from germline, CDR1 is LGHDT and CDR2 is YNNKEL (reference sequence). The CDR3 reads CASSQDNGNTEAFF. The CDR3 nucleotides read TGTGCCAGCAGCCAAGACAACGGGAACACTGAAGCTTTCTTT.

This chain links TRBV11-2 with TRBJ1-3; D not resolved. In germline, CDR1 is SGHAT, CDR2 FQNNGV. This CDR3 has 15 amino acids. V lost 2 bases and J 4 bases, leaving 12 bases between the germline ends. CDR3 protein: CASSLNGLAGNTIYF. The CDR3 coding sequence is TGTGCCAGCAGCTTAAACGGGCTAGCGGGAAACACCATATATTTT.

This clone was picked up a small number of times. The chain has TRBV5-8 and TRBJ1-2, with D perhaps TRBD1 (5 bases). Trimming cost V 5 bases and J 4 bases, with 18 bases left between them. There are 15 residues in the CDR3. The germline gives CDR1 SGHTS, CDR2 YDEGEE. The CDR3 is CASRRTGGTFYGYTF. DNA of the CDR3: TGTGCCAGCAGAAGAACAGGCGGGACTTTCTATGGCTACACCTTC.

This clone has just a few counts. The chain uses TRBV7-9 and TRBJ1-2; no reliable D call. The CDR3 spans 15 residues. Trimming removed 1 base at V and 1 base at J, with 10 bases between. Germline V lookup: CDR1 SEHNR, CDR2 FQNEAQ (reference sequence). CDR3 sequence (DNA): TGTGCCAGCAGCTTAGTGGGCTCAGTTAACTATGGCTACACCTTC. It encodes CASSLVGSVNYGYTF. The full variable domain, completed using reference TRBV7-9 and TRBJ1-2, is DTGVSQNPRHKITKRGQNVTFRCDPISEHNRLYWYRQTLGQGPEFLTYFQNEAQLEKSRLLSDRFSAERPKGSFSTLEIQRTEQGDSAMYLCASSLVGSVNYGYTFGSGTRLTVV.

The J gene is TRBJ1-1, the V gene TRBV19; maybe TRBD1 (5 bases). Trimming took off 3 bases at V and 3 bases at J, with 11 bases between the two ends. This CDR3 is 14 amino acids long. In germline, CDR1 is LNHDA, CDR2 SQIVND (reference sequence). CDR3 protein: CASSISRGDTEAFF. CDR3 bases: TGTGCCAGTAGTATCTCGCGGGGGGACACTGAAGCTTTCTTT.

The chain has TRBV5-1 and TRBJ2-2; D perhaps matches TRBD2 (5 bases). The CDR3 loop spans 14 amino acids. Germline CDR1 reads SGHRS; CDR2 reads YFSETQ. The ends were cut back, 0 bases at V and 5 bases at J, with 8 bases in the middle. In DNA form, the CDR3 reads TGCGCCAGCAGCTTGGATCTAGCTACCGGGGAGCTGTTTTTT. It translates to CASSLDLATGELFF.

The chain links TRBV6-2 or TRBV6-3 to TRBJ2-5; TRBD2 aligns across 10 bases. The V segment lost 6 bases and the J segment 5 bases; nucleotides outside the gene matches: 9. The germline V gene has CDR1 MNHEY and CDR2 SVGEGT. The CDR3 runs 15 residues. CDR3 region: CASSLSGGTFETQYF. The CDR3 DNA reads TGTGCCAGCAGCCTTAGCGGGGGGACGTTCGAGACCCAGTACTTC.